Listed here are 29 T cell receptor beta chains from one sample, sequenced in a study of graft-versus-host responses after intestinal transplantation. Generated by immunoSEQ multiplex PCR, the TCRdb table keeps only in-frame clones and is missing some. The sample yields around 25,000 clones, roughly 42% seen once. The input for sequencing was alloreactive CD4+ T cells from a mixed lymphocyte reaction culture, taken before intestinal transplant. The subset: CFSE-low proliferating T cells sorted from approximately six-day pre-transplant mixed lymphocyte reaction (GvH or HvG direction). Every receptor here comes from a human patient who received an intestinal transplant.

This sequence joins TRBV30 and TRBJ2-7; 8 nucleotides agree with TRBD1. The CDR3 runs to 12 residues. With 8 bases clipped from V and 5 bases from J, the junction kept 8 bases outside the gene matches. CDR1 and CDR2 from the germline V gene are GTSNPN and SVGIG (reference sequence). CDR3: CARDRGPDEQYF. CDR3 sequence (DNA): TGTGCCCGAGACAGGGGACCAGACGAGCAGTACTTC.

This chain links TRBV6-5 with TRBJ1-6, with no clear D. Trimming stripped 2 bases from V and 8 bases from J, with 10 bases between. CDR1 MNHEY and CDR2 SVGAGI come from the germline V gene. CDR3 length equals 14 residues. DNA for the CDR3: TGTGCCAGCAGTTACCGACCGAGGGATTCACCCCTCCACTTT. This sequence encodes CASSYRPRDSPLHF.

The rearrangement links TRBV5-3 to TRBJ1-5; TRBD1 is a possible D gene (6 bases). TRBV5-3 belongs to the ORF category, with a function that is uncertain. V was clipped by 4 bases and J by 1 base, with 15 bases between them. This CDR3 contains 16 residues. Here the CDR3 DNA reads TGTGCCAGAAGCGGAAATAGTGGACAGAGCAATCAGCCCCAGCATTTT. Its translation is CARSGNSGQSNQPQHF.

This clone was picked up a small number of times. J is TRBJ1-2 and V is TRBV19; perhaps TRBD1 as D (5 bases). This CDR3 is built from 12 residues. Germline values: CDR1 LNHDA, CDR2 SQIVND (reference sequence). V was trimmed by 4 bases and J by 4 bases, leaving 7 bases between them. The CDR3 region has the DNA TGTGCCAGTAGTAACAGGCCCTATGGCTACACCTTC. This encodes CASSNRPYGYTF.

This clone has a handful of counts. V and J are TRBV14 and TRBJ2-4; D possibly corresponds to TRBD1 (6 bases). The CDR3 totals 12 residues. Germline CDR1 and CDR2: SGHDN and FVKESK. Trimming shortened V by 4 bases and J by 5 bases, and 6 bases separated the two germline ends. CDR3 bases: TGTGCCAGCAGCCGACAGGAAAACATTCAGTACTTC. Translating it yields CASSRQENIQYF.

CDR3 in amino acids: CASSERDRGIGYTF. In nucleotides, the CDR3 is TGTGCCAGCAGTGAACGGGACAGGGGGATCGGCTACACCTTC. The V gene is TRBV6-1, the J gene TRBJ1-2; 11 nucleotides match TRBD1. The CDR3 runs to 14 residues. The J segment lost 8 bases and the V segment lost 2 bases, leaving 4 bases of the junction unmatched. Per germline, CDR1 MNHNS and CDR2 SASEGT.

CDR3 DNA sequence: TGTGCCAGCAGCAACCAGGACAGAAACACCGGGGAGCTGTTTTTT. Translating gives CASSNQDRNTGELFF. The V and J genes are TRBV11-2 and TRBJ2-2; a possible D gene is TRBD1 (6 bases). V shed 5 bases and J shed 2 bases, with 12 bases lying between them. The germline V gene has CDR1 SGHAT and CDR2 FQNNGV. The CDR3 extends over 15 amino acids. The full variable domain, its missing parts supplied by reference TRBV11-2 and TRBJ2-2, is EAGVAQSPRYKIIEKRQSVAFWCNPISGHATLYWYQQILGQGPKLLIQFQNNGVVDDSQLPKDRFSAERLKGVDSTLKIQPAKLEDSAVYLCASSNQDRNTGELFFGEGSRLTVL.

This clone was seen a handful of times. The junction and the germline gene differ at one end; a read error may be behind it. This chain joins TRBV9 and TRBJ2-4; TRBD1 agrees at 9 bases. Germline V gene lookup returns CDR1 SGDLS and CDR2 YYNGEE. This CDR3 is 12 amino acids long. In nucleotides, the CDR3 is TGCGGACAGGGGACAGCCAAAAACATTCAGTACTTC. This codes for CGQGTAKNIQYF.

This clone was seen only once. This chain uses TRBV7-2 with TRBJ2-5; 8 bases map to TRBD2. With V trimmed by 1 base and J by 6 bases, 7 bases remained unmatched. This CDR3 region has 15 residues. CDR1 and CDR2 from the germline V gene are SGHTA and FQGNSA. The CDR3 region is CASSLGGGGIKTQYF. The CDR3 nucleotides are TGTGCCAGCAGCTTAGGTGGCGGGGGGATTAAGACCCAGTACTTC.

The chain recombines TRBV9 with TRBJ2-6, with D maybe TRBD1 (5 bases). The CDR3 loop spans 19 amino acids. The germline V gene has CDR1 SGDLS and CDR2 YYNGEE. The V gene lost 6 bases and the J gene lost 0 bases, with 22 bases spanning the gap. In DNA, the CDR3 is TGTGCCAGCACCAGAGATCCGAGACAGTTAAACTCTGGGGCCAACGTCCTGACTTTC. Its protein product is CASTRDPRQLNSGANVLTF. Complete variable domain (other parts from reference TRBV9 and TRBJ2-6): DSGVTQTPKHLITATGQRVTLRCSPRSGDLSVYWYQQSLDQGLQFLIQYYNGEERAKGNILERFSAQQFPDLHSELNLSSLELGDSALYFCASTRDPRQLNSGANVLTFGAGSRLTVL.

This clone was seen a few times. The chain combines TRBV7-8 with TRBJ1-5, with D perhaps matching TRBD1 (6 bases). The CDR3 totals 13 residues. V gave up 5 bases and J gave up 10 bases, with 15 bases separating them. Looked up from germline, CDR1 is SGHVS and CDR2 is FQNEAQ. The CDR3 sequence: CASSRTEYSPQHF. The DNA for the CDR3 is TGTGCCAGCAGCCGGACAGAGTATTCACCCCAGCATTTT.

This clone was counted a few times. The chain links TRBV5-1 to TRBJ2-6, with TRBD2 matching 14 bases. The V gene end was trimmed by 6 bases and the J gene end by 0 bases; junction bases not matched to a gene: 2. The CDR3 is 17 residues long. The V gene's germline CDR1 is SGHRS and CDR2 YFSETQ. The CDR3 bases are TGCGCCAGCACCGGACTAGCGGGAGGCTCTGGGGCCAACGTCCTGACTTTC. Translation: CASTGLAGGSGANVLTF.

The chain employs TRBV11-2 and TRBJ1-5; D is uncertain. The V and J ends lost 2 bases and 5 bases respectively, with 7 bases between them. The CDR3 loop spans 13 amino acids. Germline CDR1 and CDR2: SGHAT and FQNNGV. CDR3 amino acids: CASSLTDYQPQHF. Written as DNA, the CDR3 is TGTGCCAGCAGCTTAACGGACTATCAGCCCCAGCATTTT.

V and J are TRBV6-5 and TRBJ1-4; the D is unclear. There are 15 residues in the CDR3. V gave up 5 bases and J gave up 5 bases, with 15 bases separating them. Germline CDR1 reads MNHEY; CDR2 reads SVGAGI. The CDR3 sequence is CASSRSGSQNEKLFF. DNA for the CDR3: TGTGCCAGCAGTCGGTCGGGGAGCCAAAATGAAAAACTGTTTTTT.

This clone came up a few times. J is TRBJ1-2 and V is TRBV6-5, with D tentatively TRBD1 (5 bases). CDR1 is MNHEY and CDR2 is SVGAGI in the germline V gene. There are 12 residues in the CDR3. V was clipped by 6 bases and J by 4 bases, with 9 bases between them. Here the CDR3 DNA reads TGTGCCAGCAGGACCGACAGCTATGGCTACACCTTC. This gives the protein CASRTDSYGYTF.

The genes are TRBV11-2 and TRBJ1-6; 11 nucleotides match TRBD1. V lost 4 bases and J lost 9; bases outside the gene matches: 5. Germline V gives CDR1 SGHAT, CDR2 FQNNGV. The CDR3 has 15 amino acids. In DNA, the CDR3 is TGTGCCAGCAGCTCCCCGGACAGGGGGCTTTCACCCCTCCACTTT. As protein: CASSSPDRGLSPLHF. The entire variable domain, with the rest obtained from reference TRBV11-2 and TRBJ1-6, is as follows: EAGVAQSPRYKIIEKRQSVAFWCNPISGHATLYWYQQILGQGPKLLIQFQNNGVVDDSQLPKDRFSAERLKGVDSTLKIQPAKLEDSAVYLCASSSPDRGLSPLHFGNGTRLTVT.

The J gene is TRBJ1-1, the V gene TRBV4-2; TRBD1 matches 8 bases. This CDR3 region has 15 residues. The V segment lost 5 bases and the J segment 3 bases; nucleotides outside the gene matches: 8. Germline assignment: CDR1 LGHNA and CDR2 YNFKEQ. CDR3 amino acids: CASSVTGQGDTEAFF. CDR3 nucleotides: TGTGCCAGCAGCGTAACCGGACAGGGCGACACTGAAGCTTTCTTT.

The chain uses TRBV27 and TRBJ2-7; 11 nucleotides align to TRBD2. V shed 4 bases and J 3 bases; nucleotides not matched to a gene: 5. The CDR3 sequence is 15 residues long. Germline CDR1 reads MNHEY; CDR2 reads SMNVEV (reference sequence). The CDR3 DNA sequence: TGTGCCAGCAGTTCGGGACTAGCGGAAAGCTACGAGCAGTACTTC. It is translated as CASSSGLAESYEQYF.

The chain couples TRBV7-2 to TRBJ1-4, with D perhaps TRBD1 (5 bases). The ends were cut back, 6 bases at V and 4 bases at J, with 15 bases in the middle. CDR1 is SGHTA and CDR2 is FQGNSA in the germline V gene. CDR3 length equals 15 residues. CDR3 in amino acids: CASRSRGSYNEKLFF. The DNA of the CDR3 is TGTGCCAGCAGATCTAGGGGCAGCTATAATGAAAAACTGTTTTTT.

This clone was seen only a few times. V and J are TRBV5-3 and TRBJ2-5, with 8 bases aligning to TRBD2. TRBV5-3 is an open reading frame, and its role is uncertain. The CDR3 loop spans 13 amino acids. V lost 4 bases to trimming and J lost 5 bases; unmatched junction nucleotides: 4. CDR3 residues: CARSPRGEETQYF. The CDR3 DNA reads TGTGCCAGAAGCCCGCGGGGGGAGGAGACCCAGTACTTC.

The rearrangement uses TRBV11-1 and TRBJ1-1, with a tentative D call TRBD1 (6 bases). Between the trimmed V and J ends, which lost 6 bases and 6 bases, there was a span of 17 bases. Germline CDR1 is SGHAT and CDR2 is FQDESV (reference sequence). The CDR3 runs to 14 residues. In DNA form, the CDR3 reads TGTGCCAGCAGTCTTTACCACAGGGATCCTGAAGCTTTCTTT. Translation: CASSLYHRDPEAFF.

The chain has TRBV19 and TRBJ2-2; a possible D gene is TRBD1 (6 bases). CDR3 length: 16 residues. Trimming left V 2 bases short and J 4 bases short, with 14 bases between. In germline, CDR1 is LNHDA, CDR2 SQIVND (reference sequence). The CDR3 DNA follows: TGTGCCAGTAGTATACATGGACAGTTCTCCACCGGGGAGCTGTTTTTT. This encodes CASSIHGQFSTGELFF.

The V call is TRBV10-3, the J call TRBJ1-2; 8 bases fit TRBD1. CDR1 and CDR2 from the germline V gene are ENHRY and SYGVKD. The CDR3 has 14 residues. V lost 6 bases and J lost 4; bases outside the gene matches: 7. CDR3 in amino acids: CAISDNRGIYGYTF. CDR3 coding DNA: TGTGCCATCAGCGACAACAGGGGGATCTATGGCTACACCTTC.

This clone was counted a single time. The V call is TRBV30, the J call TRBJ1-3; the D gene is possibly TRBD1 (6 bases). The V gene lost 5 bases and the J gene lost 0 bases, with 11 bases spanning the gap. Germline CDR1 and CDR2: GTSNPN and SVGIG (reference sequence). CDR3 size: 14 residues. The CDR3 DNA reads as TGTGCCTGGCAGGGACACCCCTCTGGAAACACCATATATTTT. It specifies CAWQGHPSGNTIYF.

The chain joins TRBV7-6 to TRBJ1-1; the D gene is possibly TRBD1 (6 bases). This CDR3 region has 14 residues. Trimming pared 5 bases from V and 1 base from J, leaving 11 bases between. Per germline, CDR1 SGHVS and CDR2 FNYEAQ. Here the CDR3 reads CASSPGQRNTEAFF. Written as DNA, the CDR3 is TGTGCCAGCAGCCCTGGACAGAGGAACACTGAAGCTTTCTTT.

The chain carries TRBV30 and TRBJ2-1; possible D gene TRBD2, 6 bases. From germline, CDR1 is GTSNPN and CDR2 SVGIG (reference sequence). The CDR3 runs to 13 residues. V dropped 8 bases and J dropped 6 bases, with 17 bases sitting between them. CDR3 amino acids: CASSGARLNEQFF. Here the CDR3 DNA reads TGTGCCAGTAGCGGAGCACGCCTCAATGAGCAGTTCTTC.

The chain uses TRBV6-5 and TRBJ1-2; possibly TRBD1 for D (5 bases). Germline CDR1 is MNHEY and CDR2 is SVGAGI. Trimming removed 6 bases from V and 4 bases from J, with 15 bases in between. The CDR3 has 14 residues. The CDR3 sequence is CASSRGTDFYGYTF. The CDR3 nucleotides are TGTGCCAGCAGCCGGGGGACGGACTTCTATGGCTACACCTTC.

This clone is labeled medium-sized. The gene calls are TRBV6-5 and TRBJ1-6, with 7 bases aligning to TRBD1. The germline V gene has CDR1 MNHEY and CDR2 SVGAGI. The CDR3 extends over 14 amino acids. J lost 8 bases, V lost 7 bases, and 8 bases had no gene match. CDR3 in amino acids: CASNPGQRDSPLHF. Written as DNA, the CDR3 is TGTGCCAGCAACCCGGGACAGAGGGATTCACCCCTCCACTTT.

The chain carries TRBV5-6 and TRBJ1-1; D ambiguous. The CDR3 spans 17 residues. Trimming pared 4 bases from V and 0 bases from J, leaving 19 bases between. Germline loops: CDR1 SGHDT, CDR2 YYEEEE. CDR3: CASSLRGYLRMNTEAFF. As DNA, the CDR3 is TGTGCCAGCAGCCTGAGAGGATATCTTCGAATGAACACTGAAGCTTTCTTT.